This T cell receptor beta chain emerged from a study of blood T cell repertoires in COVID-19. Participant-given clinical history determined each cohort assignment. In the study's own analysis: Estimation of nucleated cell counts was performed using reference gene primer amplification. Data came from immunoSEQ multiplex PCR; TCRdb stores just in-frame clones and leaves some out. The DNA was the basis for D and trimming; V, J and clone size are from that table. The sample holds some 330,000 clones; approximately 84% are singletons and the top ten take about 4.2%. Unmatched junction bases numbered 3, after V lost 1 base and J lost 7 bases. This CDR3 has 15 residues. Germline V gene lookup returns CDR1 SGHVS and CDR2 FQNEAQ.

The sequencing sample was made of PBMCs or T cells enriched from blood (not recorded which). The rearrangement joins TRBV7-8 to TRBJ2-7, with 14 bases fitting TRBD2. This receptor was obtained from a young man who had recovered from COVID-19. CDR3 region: CASSLDGTSGGEQYF. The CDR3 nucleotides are TGTGCCAGCAGCTTAGATGGGACTAGCGGGGGTGAGCAGTACTTC.